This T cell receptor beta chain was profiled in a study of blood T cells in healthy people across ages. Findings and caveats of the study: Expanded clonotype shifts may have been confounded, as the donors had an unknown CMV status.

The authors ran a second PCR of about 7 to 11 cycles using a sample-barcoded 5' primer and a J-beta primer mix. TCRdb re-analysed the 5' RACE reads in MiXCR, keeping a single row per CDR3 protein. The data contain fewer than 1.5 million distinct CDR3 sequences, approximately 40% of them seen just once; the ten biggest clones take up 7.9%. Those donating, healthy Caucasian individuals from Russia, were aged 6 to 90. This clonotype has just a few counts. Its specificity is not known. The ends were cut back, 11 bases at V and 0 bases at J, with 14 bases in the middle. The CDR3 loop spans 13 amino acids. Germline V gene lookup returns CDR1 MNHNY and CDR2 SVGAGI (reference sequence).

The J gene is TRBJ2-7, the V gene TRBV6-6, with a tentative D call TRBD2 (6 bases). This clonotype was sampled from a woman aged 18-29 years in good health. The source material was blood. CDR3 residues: CACSGGSSYEQYF. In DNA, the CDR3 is TGTGCCTGCTCTGGAGGGAGCTCCTACGAGCAGTACTTC.